The TCR beta chain under discussion was sequenced for a study of blood T cell repertoires in COVID-19. Study in general: Whether acute or convalescent, the COVID-19 samples came from the United States, Italy and Spain. T cells, B-cell-depleted T cells, or PBMCs supplied cDNA or gDNA.

Original processing notes: Quantification of nucleated cells was approximated via reference gene primer amplification. Repertoires were generated with immunoSEQ multiplex PCR, while TCRdb's copy carries only in-frame clones and drops some. The V and J calls and clone size are taken from that table; D and trimming were inferred from the DNA. The sample holds some 330,000 clones, more than 85% seen once. The CDR3 is made up of 15 amino acids. The V gene's germline CDR1 is LGHNA and CDR2 YSLEER. The ends were cut back, 1 base at V and 4 bases at J, with 14 bases in the middle. This clonotype was obtained from a woman aged 25 to 45 who had recovered from COVID-19. Sequenced material: PBMCs or T cells enriched from blood (not recorded which). The chain employs TRBV4-3 and TRBJ2-7; unclear D gene. CDR3 residues: CASSQVKTVYYEQYF. In nucleotides, the CDR3 is TGCGCCAGCAGCCAAGTAAAAACGGTCTATTACGAGCAGTACTTC.